These 8 T cell receptor beta chains share one sample of origin, sequenced in a study of blood T cells in healthy people across ages. Combining a sample-barcoded 5' primer with a J-beta primer mix, a second PCR ran for roughly 7 to 11 cycles. TCRdb used MiXCR to reprocess the 5' RACE reads, holding one entry per CDR3 protein. The sample lists under 1,000,000 distinct CDR3 sequences; roughly 35% were seen once. Sample: blood. The receptors shown here come from a man younger than 30 in good health.

The J gene is TRBJ2-5, the V gene TRBV28; 9 bases agree with TRBD1. There are 15 residues in the CDR3. Germline CDR1 and CDR2: MDHEN and SYDVKM. Trimming at V came to 5 bases and at J to 3 bases, leaving 7 bases not matched to a gene. The CDR3 protein is CASSPPGTGKETQYF. In DNA form, the CDR3 reads TGTGCCAGCAGTCCCCCCGGGACAGGGAAAGAGACCCAGTACTTC. The full variable domain, its missing parts supplied by reference TRBV28 and TRBJ2-5, is DVKVTQSSRYLVKRTGEKVFLECVQDMDHENMFWYRQDPGLGLRLIYFSYDVKMKEKGDIPEGYSVSREKKERFSLILESASTNQTSMYLCASSPPGTGKETQYFGPGTRLLVL.

V usage is TRBV6-2 or TRBV6-3 and J usage is TRBJ2-1; D is unclear. This CDR3 contains 14 residues. Germline loops: CDR1 MNHEY, CDR2 SVGEGT. The V end was cut by 8 bases, the J end by 0 bases, with 11 bases between. The CDR3 DNA sequence: TGTGCCAGCGAGGCCGGAGACTCCTACAATGAGCAGTTCTTC. Translated: CASEAGDSYNEQFF.

This clonotype was seen a few times. This may be a read error, as it is one base from a much larger clone. The chain is built from TRBV18 and TRBJ1-4; D remains unclear. The CDR3 has 14 amino acids. CDR1 and CDR2 (germline): KGHSH, LQKENI. The V end lost 2 bases, the J end lost 0 bases, and 4 bases lay between the germline ends. Written as DNA, the CDR3 is TGTGCCAGCTCACCAGCGTCAACTAATGAAAAACTGTTTTTT. Amino acids: CASSPASTNEKLFF.

The chain carries TRBV3-1 and TRBJ1-2; 9 nucleotides match TRBD1. The CDR3 has 14 residues. Unmatched junction bases numbered 5, after V lost 5 bases and J lost 4 bases. Germline loops: CDR1 LGHDT, CDR2 YNNKEL (reference sequence). This CDR3 reads CASSKHRGPYGYTF. CDR3 bases: TGTGCCAGCAGCAAACACAGGGGGCCCTATGGCTACACCTTC. The complete variable domain, with remaining parts taken from reference TRBV3-1 and TRBJ1-2, reads DTAVSQTPKYLVTQMGNDKSIKCEQNLGHDTMYWYKQDSKKFLKIMFSYNNKELIINETVPNRFSPKSPDKAHLNLHINSLELGDSAVYFCASSKHRGPYGYTFGSGTRLTVV.

At least ten counts were recorded for this clonotype. V and J are TRBV6-2 or TRBV6-3 and TRBJ2-1; maybe TRBD1 (7 bases). Germline lookup yields CDR1 MNHEY and CDR2 SVGEGT. V dropped 5 bases and J dropped 1 base, with 12 bases sitting between them. CDR3 size: 15 residues. CDR3 coding DNA: TGTGCCAGCAGTCACAGGGGAGGTTCCTACAATGAGCAGTTCTTC. Amino acids: CASSHRGGSYNEQFF.

This clonotype was picked up many times. The J gene is TRBJ1-2, the V gene TRBV2; 7 nucleotides match TRBD1. Trimming at V came to 9 bases and at J to 2 bases, leaving 3 bases not matched to a gene. Germline loops: CDR1 SNHLY, CDR2 FYNNEI. This CDR3 contains 12 residues. The CDR3 sequence: CASTGANYGYTF. In DNA, the CDR3 is TGTGCCAGTACAGGGGCGAACTATGGCTACACCTTC.

The V gene is TRBV7-8, the J gene TRBJ2-1, with TRBD2 matching 9 bases. The V gene end was trimmed by 7 bases and the J gene end by 0 bases; junction bases not matched to a gene: 4. The CDR3 is 15 amino acids. Germline lookup yields CDR1 SGHVS and CDR2 FQNEAQ. In DNA, the CDR3 is TGTGCCAGCAATGCGGGAGGGGTCTCCTACAATGAGCAGTTCTTC. It codes for CASNAGGVSYNEQFF.

This clonotype was recorded many times. The junction departs from germline at one end; a sequencing error may be responsible. The CDR3 here is CASSLGSYSNQPQHF. The CDR3 bases are TGTGCCAGCAGTTTAGGTTCATATAGCAATCAGCCCCAGCATTTT. V gene TRBV7-2 combines with J gene TRBJ1-5, with D unclear. Germline V lookup: CDR1 SGHTA, CDR2 FQGNSA. The CDR3 sequence is 15 residues long.